The text below deals with one TCR beta chain. Its specificity is not known. Germline-derived CDR1 and CDR2 are KGHSH and LQKENI. This CDR3 has 14 amino acids. V was shortened by 3 bases and J by 7 bases, with 12 bases between the two germline ends. The table came from immunoSEQ multiplex PCR; TCRdb's copy has only in-frame clones and leaves some out. The profile covers roughly 80,000 clones, with roughly 94% appearing a single time and 2.5% to 4% taken by the ten largest. This sample is part of a study of cytomegalovirus exposure and HLA in healthy donors. Findings and limits, study-wide: Most TCR sequences were seen very rarely across donors, but some public TCRs occurred in many. Associated with cytomegalovirus, according to the listing, were some 180 TCR beta chains. Subsequent analysis of the 100 to 150 validation repertoires found a tendency for first-cohort TCR clusters to co-occur.

The sequenced sample was PBMCs. The chain employs TRBV18 and TRBJ2-2, with D tentatively TRBD1 (6 bases). The sequence was obtained from a woman aged 18-29 years in good health and CMV-seropositive. CDR3 in DNA: TGTGCCAGCTCACCGTCAGGGGCGATCGGGGAGCTGTTTTTT. Translating gives CASSPSGAIGELFF.